This T cell receptor (beta chain) appears in the sequencing data of a study of cytomegalovirus exposure and HLA in healthy donors. Comments on this clone: Its antigen is not identified.

Study-level findings and limits: Cytomegalovirus status was reportedly diagnosed by the classifier with high specificity and sensitivity. In a later analysis, first-cohort TCR clusters were found to tend to co-occur in the 120 or so validation repertoires. According to the study, approximately 150 TCR beta chains were cytomegalovirus-associated.

Germline V gives CDR1 SGHNT, CDR2 YYREEE (reference sequence). With V trimmed by 0 bases and J by 5 bases, 3 bases remained unmatched. This CDR3 has 16 amino acids. This table comes from immunoSEQ multiplex PCR, and its TCRdb copy is limited to in-frame clones, with some not included. The data contain 68,000 or so clones, about nine tenths of them singletons. This TCR came from a man aged 18-30 years in good health and CMV-seronegative. The sample comprised PBMCs. J is TRBJ2-1 and V is TRBV5-4; TRBD2 matches at 12 bases. The CDR3 coding sequence is TGTGCCAGCAGCTTGGAGGGACTAGCGGGTAACAATGAGCAGTTCTTC. Its protein product is CASSLEGLAGNNEQFF.